A single sample is the source of the 20 T cell receptor beta chains below, sequenced in a study of T cells after yellow fever vaccination. MiXCR was run by TCRdb on the 5' RACE reads, yielding one entry per CDR3 protein. The sample includes under 600,000 distinct CDR3 sequences, roughly a fifth of them seen just once. Sample: PBMCs, taken approximately 22 days after the first yellow fever vaccination. The receptors come from a man aged 18 to 30 who received the YFV17D yellow fever vaccine.

The chain couples TRBV10-3 to TRBJ2-7; no firm D call. V shed 2 bases and J shed 3 bases, with 2 bases lying between them. This CDR3 has 11 residues. The V gene's germline CDR1 is ENHRY and CDR2 SYGVKD. The CDR3 protein is CAISEHYEQYF. In nucleotides, the CDR3 is TGTGCCATCAGTGAGCACTACGAGCAGTACTTC.

This clonotype showed up just a few times. The gene calls are TRBV7-8 and TRBJ1-1; D may be TRBD1 (6 bases). The CDR3 contains 15 residues. V was pared by 5 bases and J by 1 base, with 14 bases between. Germline V gene data show CDR1 as SGHVS and CDR2 as FQNEAQ. The CDR3 region is CASSPRTTGNTEAFF. DNA of the CDR3: TGTGCCAGCAGCCCCCGGACGACAGGGAACACTGAAGCTTTCTTT.

This clonotype showed up just a few times. This chain connects TRBV7-2 to TRBJ2-3; TRBD1 agrees at 8 bases. The CDR3 spans 12 residues. CDR1 is SGHTA, CDR2 FQGNSA, per germline. Germline trimming cut 5 bases from V and 10 bases from J; bases unmatched to any gene: 5. CDR3 nucleotide sequence: TGTGCCAGCAGCCCAGGACAGGGTTCGCAGTATTTT. Translated, it gives CASSPGQGSQYF.

The sample holds one count of this clonotype. V usage is TRBV20-1 and J usage is TRBJ1-6, with D possibly being TRBD1 (5 bases). Per germline, CDR1 DFQATT and CDR2 SNEGSKA (reference sequence). V lost 1 base and J 0 bases, leaving 13 bases between the germline ends. The CDR3 runs 17 residues. The CDR3 is CSARGDPASSYNSPLHF. CDR3 DNA: TGCAGTGCTAGAGGGGACCCGGCGAGCTCCTATAATTCACCCCTCCACTTT.

This clonotype appeared a few times. J is TRBJ1-2 and V is TRBV12-3 or TRBV12-4; the match to TRBD1 covers 8 bases. V shed 5 bases, J shed 3 bases, and the junction held 11 bases outside the gene matches. The CDR3 runs to 16 residues. CDR3 nucleotides: TGTGCCAGCAGTCCCACGATGGGACAGGCCTACTATGGCTACACCTTC. It is translated as CASSPTMGQAYYGYTF.

This clonotype has just a few counts. The rearrangement links TRBV7-3 to TRBJ2-3, with 14 bases fitting TRBD2. The germline gives CDR1 SGHTA, CDR2 FQGTGA. This CDR3 is built from 16 residues. Unmatched junction bases numbered 6, after V lost 5 bases and J lost 5 bases. In DNA form, the CDR3 reads TGTGCCAGCAGCCCGGTTGGACTAGCGGGGGGAGATACGCAGTATTTT. It encodes CASSPVGLAGGDTQYF. Drawing the rest from reference TRBV7-3 and TRBJ2-3, the complete variable domain is GAGVSQTPSNKVTEKGKYVELRCDPISGHTALYWYRQSLGQGPEFLIYFQGTGAADDSGLPNDRFFAVRPEGSVSTLKIQRTERGDSAVYLCASSPVGLAGGDTQYFGPGTRLTVL.

The chain recombines TRBV29-1 with TRBJ1-2, with 7 bases matching TRBD1. After removal of 7 bases from V and 6 bases from J, the junction contained 14 bases not matched to a gene. The CDR3 spans 14 residues. Germline CDR1 and CDR2: SQVTM and ANQGSEA. This CDR3 is CSAVGQEDWDGYTF. The CDR3 DNA is TGCAGCGCCGTCGGACAGGAGGATTGGGATGGCTACACCTTC.

The V call is TRBV4-3, the J call TRBJ2-2; D remains unclear. The CDR3 is 15 residues long. V was shortened by 1 base and J by 7 bases, with 13 bases between the two germline ends. CDR1 and CDR2 (germline): LGHNA, YSLEER. The CDR3 DNA is TGCGCCAGCAGCCAAGCCGCAGCTAGAATCGGGGAGCTGTTTTTT. Its translation is CASSQAAARIGELFF.

The CDR3 reads CASTSPGASPLHF. The DNA for the CDR3 is TGTGCCAGCACCTCCCCAGGGGCTTCACCCCTCCACTTT. The V call is TRBV6-5, the J call TRBJ1-6, with D possibly TRBD1 on 6 matching bases. CDR1 is MNHEY, CDR2 SVGAGI, per germline. Trimming cost V 7 bases and J 9 bases, with 13 bases left between them. This CDR3 comprises 13 residues.

CDR3 protein: CASSARGRPITEAFF. The CDR3 region has the DNA TGTGCCAGCAGTGCTCGGGGACGGCCGATCACTGAAGCTTTCTTT. This chain links TRBV6-1 with TRBJ1-1; D perhaps matches TRBD1 (5 bases). Germline V lookup: CDR1 MNHNS, CDR2 SASEGT. The V gene lost 4 bases and the J gene lost 4 bases, with 16 bases spanning the gap. The CDR3 totals 15 residues.

The chain couples TRBV19 to TRBJ2-2, with D perhaps TRBD1 (6 bases). V lost 5 bases to trimming and J lost 4 bases, with 14 bases between them. This CDR3 has 15 amino acids. Germline CDR1 and CDR2: LNHDA and SQIVND (reference sequence). CDR3 bases: TGTGCCAGTAGTTCCCTTTTGGGGGCCACCGGGGAGCTGTTTTTT. The encoded protein is CASSSLLGATGELFF.

This clonotype has at least ten counts. The chain uses TRBV14 and TRBJ1-2; tentative D call: TRBD1 (6 bases). Germline CDR1 and CDR2: SGHDN and FVKESK. The CDR3 loop spans 13 amino acids. V lost 4 bases and J lost 0, with 6 bases in between. CDR3 coding DNA: TGTGCCAGCAGCCGGGACACTAACTATGGCTACACCTTC. Translation gives CASSRDTNYGYTF.

This chain links TRBV19 with TRBJ1-1; D ambiguous. V lost 7 bases, J lost 5 bases, and 11 bases lay in between. Germline V CDR1 and CDR2: LNHDA, SQIVND (reference sequence). This CDR3 is 12 amino acids long. The CDR3 loop reads CASKDPGTEAFF. CDR3 nucleotides: TGTGCCAGTAAGGACCCGGGGACTGAAGCTTTCTTT.

This clonotype was seen more than once but under ten times. V and J are TRBV12-3 or TRBV12-4 and TRBJ2-5; 9 nucleotides agree with TRBD2. With 6 bases clipped from V and 4 bases from J, the junction kept 9 bases outside the gene matches. This CDR3 is 15 amino acids long. The CDR3: CASRTISGGSETQYF. The CDR3 bases are TGTGCCAGCAGGACGATTAGCGGGGGTTCAGAGACCCAGTACTTC.

The chain combines TRBV5-1 with TRBJ1-1; possible D gene TRBD1, 6 bases. Germline V gene data show CDR1 as SGHRS and CDR2 as YFSETQ. Trimming took off 5 bases at V and 1 base at J, with 9 bases between the two ends. CDR3 size: 13 residues. The CDR3 reads CASRMGANTEAFF. The CDR3 nucleotides are TGCGCCAGCAGGATGGGGGCGAACACTGAAGCTTTCTTT. Filled out from reference TRBV5-1 and TRBJ1-1, the complete variable domain reads KAGVTQTPRYLIKTRGQQVTLSCSPISGHRSVSWYQQTPGQGLQFLFEYFSETQRNKGNFPGRFSGRQFSNSRSEMNVSTLELGDSALYLCASRMGANTEAFFGQGTRLTVV.

V is TRBV27 and J is TRBJ2-1; tentative D call: TRBD1 (6 bases). CDR1 and CDR2 from the germline V gene are MNHEY and SMNVEV (reference sequence). The CDR3 length is 16 residues. V shed 4 bases and J shed 2 bases, with 15 bases lying between them. The CDR3 DNA reads as TGTGCCAGCAGTTCAATCCGGGACACGGCCTACAATGAGCAGTTCTTC. Protein: CASSSIRDTAYNEQFF.

This clonotype was counted only a few times. The CDR3 nucleotides are TGTGCCAGCAGTTACGTGGGGGGGGATAATTCACCCCTCCACTTT. Translating it yields CASSYVGGDNSPLHF. This chain uses TRBV6-5 with TRBJ1-6; possibly TRBD1 for D (5 bases). Trimming removed 2 bases at V and 5 bases at J, with 10 bases between. Germline values: CDR1 MNHEY, CDR2 SVGAGI. This CDR3 is 15 amino acids long.

This clonotype was recorded a few times. This chain uses TRBV21-1 with TRBJ2-1; the table's D gene call, TRBD1, was not cross checked with the DNA. TRBV21-1 is a known pseudogene. The CDR3 spans 13 residues. The chain's CDR3 is CASRGRGANEQFF. CDR3 DNA sequence: TGTGCCAGCAGAGGCAGGGGAGCCAATGAGCAGTTCTTC.

There are a few counts of this clonotype. V is TRBV5-5 and J is TRBJ1-1, with TRBD1 matching over 7 bases. Germline CDR1 is SGHKS and CDR2 is YYEKEE (reference sequence). V shed 0 bases, J shed 0 bases, and the junction held 8 bases outside the gene matches. CDR3 length equals 17 residues. CDR3 loop: CASSLDGTEIMNTEAFF. CDR3 DNA: TGTGCCAGCAGCTTGGACGGGACAGAAATTATGAACACTGAAGCTTTCTTT.

The V call is TRBV7-2, the J call TRBJ2-1; D ambiguous. The germline V and J ends were trimmed by 4 bases and 2 bases, with 12 bases remaining between them. The CDR3 spans 15 residues. Per germline, CDR1 SGHTA and CDR2 FQGNSA. The CDR3 DNA follows: TGTGCCAGCAGCTCGGCACCGGCAACCTACAATGAGCAGTTCTTC. Its protein is CASSSAPATYNEQFF.